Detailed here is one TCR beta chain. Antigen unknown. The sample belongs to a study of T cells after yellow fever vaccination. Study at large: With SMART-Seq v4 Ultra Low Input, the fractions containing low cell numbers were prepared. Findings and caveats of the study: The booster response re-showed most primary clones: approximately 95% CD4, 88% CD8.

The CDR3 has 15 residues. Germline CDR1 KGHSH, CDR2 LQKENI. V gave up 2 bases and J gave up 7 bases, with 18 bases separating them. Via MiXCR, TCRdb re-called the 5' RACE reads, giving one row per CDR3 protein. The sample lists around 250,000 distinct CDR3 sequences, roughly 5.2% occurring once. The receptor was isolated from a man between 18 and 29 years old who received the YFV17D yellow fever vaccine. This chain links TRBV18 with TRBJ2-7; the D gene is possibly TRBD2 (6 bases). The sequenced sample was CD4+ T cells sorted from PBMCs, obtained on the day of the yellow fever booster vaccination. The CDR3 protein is CASSPSGLIATEQYF. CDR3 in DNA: TGTGCCAGCTCACCATCCGGACTAATTGCTACGGAGCAGTACTTC.